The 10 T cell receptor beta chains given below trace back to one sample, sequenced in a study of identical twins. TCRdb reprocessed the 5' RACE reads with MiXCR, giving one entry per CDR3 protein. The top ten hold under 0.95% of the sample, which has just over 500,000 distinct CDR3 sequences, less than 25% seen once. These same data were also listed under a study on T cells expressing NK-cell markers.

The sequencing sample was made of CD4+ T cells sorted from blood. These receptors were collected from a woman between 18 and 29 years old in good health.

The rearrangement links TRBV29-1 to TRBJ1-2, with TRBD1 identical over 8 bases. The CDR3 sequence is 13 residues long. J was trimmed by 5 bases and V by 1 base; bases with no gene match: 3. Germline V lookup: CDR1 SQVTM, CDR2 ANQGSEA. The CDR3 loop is CSVEAGTGYGYTF. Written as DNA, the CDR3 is TGCAGCGTTGAAGCCGGGACAGGATATGGCTACACCTTC. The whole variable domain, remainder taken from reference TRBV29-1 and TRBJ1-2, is SAVISQKPSRDICQRGTSLTIQCQVDSQVTMMFWYRQQPGQSLTLIATANQGSEATYESGFVIDKFPISRPNLTFSTLTVSNMSPEDSSIYLCSVEAGTGYGYTFGSGTRLTVV.

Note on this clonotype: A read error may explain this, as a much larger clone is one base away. The CDR3 sequence is CASSSTGITEAFF. For the CDR3, the DNA is TGTGCCAGCAGCTCGACAGGGATCACTGAAGCTTTCTTT. The chain is built from TRBV11-2 and TRBJ1-1; 7 positions agree with TRBD1. Germline loops: CDR1 SGHAT, CDR2 FQNNGV. This CDR3 contains 13 residues. Trimming at V came to 4 bases and at J to 4 bases, leaving 3 bases not matched to a gene.

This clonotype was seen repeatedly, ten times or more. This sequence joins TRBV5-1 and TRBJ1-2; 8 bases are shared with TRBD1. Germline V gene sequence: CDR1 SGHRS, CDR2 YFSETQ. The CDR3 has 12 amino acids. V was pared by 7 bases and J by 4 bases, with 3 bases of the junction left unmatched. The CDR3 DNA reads TGCGCCAGCGGACAGGGCCCCTATGGCTACACCTTC. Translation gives CASGQGPYGYTF.

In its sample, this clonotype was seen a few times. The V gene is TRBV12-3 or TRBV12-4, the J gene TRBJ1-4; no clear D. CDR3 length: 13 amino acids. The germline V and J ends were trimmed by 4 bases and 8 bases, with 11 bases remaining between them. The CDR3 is CASSSQRPEKLFF. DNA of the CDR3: TGTGCCAGCAGTTCCCAGAGACCCGAAAAACTGTTTTTT.

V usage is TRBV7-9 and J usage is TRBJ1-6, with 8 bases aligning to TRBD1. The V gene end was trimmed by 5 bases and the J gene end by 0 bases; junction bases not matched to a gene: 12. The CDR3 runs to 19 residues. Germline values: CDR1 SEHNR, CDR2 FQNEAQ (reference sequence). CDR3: CASSRGQAGDSSYNSPLHF. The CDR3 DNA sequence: TGTGCCAGCAGCCGGGGACAGGCCGGCGACAGCTCCTATAATTCACCCCTCCACTTT. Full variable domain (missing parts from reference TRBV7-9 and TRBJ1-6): DTGVSQNPRHKITKRGQNVTFRCDPISEHNRLYWYRQTLGQGPEFLTYFQNEAQLEKSRLLSDRFSAERPKGSFSTLEIQRTEQGDSAMYLCASSRGQAGDSSYNSPLHFGNGTRLTVT.

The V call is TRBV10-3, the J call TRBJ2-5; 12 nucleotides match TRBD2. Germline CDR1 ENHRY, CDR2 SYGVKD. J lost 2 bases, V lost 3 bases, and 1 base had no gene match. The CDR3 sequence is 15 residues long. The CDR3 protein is CAISETSGGQETQYF. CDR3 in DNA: TGTGCCATCAGTGAAACTAGCGGGGGGCAAGAGACCCAGTACTTC.

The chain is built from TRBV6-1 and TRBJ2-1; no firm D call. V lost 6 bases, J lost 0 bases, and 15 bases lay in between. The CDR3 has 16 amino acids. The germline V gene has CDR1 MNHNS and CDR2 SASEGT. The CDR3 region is CASSSDSLSSYNEQFF. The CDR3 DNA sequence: TGTGCCAGCAGCTCCGACTCGTTGAGCTCCTACAATGAGCAGTTCTTC.

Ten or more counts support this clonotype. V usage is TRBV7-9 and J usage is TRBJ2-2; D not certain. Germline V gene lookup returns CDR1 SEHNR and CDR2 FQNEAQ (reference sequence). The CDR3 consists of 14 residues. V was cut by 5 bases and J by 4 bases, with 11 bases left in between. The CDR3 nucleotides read TGTGCCAGCAGCCCCGCCGGTGGCACCGGGGAGCTGTTTTTT. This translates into CASSPAGGTGELFF. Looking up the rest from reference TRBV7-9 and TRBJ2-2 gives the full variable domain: DTGVSQNPRHKITKRGQNVTFRCDPISEHNRLYWYRQTLGQGPEFLTYFQNEAQLEKSRLLSDRFSAERPKGSFSTLEIQRTEQGDSAMYLCASSPAGGTGELFFGEGSRLTVL.

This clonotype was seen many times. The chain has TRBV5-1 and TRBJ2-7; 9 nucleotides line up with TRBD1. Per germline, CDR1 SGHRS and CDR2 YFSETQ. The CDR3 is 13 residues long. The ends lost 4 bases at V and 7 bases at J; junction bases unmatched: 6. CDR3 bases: TGCGCCAGCAGCAGGGACAGGGTAAGAGAGCAGTACTTC. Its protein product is CASSRDRVREQYF.

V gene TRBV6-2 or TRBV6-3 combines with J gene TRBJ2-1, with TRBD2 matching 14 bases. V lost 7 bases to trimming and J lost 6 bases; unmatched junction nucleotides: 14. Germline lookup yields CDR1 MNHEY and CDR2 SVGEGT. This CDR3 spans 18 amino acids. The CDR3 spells CASTYGAGTSGRVNEQFF. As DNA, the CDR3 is TGTGCCAGCACCTACGGAGCCGGGACTAGCGGGAGAGTCAATGAGCAGTTCTTC.